This T cell receptor beta chain was profiled in a study of CD8 T cells in ankylosing spondylitis. Notes on the study in general: A CD8+ phenotype characterized the disease-linked clones, which were relatively rare in peripheral blood. Disease-linked clones reportedly concentrated significantly in matched ankylosing spondylitis synovial fluid. Ankylosing spondylitis blood appeared to carry a characteristic TCR beta motif of fewer than 10 highly homologous variants. Some of these motif variants have turned up before, in reports on reactive arthritis synovial fluid and blood.

CDR1 and CDR2 (germline): MNHEY, SVGEGT. The CDR3 covers 13 residues. V lost 6 bases and J 2 bases, leaving 11 bases between the germline ends. Preparation of TCR beta libraries was done by quantitative 5'-RACE with molecular barcodes. TCRdb reanalysed the 5' RACE reads using MiXCR and keeps one entry per CDR3 protein. The sample yields more than 650,000 distinct CDR3 sequences, approximately 10% seen once. This clonotype appeared a few times. Its target is unknown. The TCR was taken from a male donor with ankylosing spondylitis. The chain links TRBV6-2 or TRBV6-3 to TRBJ2-7; D not certain. Sequencing was carried out using blood, either unsorted or a sorted T cell fraction (not recorded which). CDR3 nucleotides: TGTGCCAGCAGCGGTTTGCGGACCTACGAGCAGTACTTC. Translated, it gives CASSGLRTYEQYF.